The source of this T cell receptor (beta chain) is a study of T cell changes during pregnancy in multiple sclerosis. Trimming removed 1 base at V and 7 bases at J, with 17 bases between. The CDR3 loop spans 16 amino acids. The germline V gene encodes CDR1 MNHNS and CDR2 SASEGT. The repertoire was sequenced with immunoSEQ multiplex PCR; TCRdb's copy has only in-frame clones and lacks some. The sample contains approximately 85,000 clones, 90% to 95% of which appear only once. This material consisted of peripheral blood, taken in the first trimester of pregnancy. The chain is built from TRBV6-1 and TRBJ2-1, with D maybe TRBD1 (5 bases). The clonotype was recovered from a female donor with multiple sclerosis, enrolled in a pregnancy study. CDR3 in DNA: TGTGCCAGCAGTGAAGAGGTGGGCAGGGCTTGGAATGAGCAGTTCTTC. This codes for CASSEEVGRAWNEQFF.